This T cell receptor (beta chain) was sequenced in a study of spatial heterogeneity in lung cancer. Described time point: blood at routine non-recurrence follow-up after resection. Extraction of whole RNA from tumor, nontumor lung or frozen PBMC preceded unsorted sequencing. Each CDR3 protein gets one entry after TCRdb re-called the 5' RACE reads with MiXCR. The sample lists 25,000 to 30,000 distinct CDR3 sequences; under 6.5% were seen once. Germline lookup yields CDR1 LNHDA and CDR2 SQIVND (reference sequence). V lost 5 bases, J lost 5 bases, and 10 bases stayed unmatched. The CDR3 runs 15 residues.

The TCR originated in a male donor with early-stage non-small cell lung cancer. The sequencing here drew on PBMCs, taken at follow-up. This chain joins TRBV19 and TRBJ1-1; 8 bases line up with TRBD1. DNA of the CDR3: TGTGCCAGTAGTCAGGGGGCGGTCCGTAGGACTGAAGCTTTCTTT. This codes for CASSQGAVRRTEAFF.